Sequencing of this TCR beta chain was carried out in a study of shared clonotypes between healthy human individuals. It was approximately 0.2 ug DNA, around 32,000 T cell genomes, that sorted-subset replicate PCRs used. Method: immunoSEQ multiplex PCR; TCRdb's copy keeps in-frame clones and lacks some. The repertoire has a few hundred thousand clones, roughly 70% of them found once; the top ten carry under 13%. Germline V gives CDR1 SGHRS, CDR2 YFSETQ. V lost 6 bases and J 5 bases, leaving 13 bases between the germline ends. CDR3 length: 13 amino acids. The sequenced sample was memory CD4+ T cells sorted from blood. Noted subset: CD45RA-negative fraction. The chain couples TRBV5-1 to TRBJ2-3; D remains ambiguous. The sequence was obtained from a man younger than 40 in good health. The CDR3 here is CASISVLGDTQYF. The CDR3 DNA follows: TGCGCCAGCATAAGCGTGCTGGGAGATACGCAGTATTTT.